The clone carrying this T cell receptor (beta chain) has a handful of counts. Its specificity is unknown. Constant-segment-primed 5'RACE gave TCR alpha and TCR beta cDNA libraries with sample barcodes and UMIs. TCRdb re-called the 5' RACE reads through MiXCR, storing one row per CDR3 protein. Counted here are about 200,000 distinct CDR3 sequences, 9.5% occurring once; the ten biggest clones make up around 3.3%. Germline CDR1 reads DFQATT; CDR2 reads SNEGSKA (reference sequence). The CDR3 runs to 15 residues. V lost 5 bases to trimming and J lost 1 base, with 17 bases between them. The data were obtained in a study of T-cell memory formation after mild COVID-19. Whole-study results and caveats: Certain responding clones were present in pre-infection memory, suggesting participation of cross-reactive memory.

The receptor comes from a man younger than 35 who had mild COVID-19 (a few samples of this study predate the infection). Cell type and time point are not known. The chain is built from TRBV20-1 and TRBJ1-1, with unresolved D. The sequencing input was PBMCs or a T cell subset sorted from them (not recorded which). CDR3 coding DNA: TGCAGTGCTGACCAACCAGGCGCCTGGAACACTGAAGCTTTCTTT. Its protein product is CSADQPGAWNTEAFF.